This TCR beta chain was identified in a study of blood T cell repertoires in COVID-19. Sequencing used immunoSEQ multiplex PCR; TCRdb keeps in-frame clones, though not all of them. Here the sample spans 60,000 or so clones, around nine tenths being singletons. Germline-derived CDR1 and CDR2 are MNHEY and SVGEGT. Trimming cost V 0 bases and J 4 bases, with 5 bases left between them. The CDR3 runs to 13 residues. The sample was peripheral blood. This chain connects TRBV6-2 or TRBV6-3 to TRBJ2-3, with D hard to call. The sequence came from a woman aged 60-75 years with active COVID-19. The CDR3 region is CASSYSAADTQYF. DNA for the CDR3: TGTGCCAGCAGTTACTCTGCGGCAGATACGCAGTATTTT.